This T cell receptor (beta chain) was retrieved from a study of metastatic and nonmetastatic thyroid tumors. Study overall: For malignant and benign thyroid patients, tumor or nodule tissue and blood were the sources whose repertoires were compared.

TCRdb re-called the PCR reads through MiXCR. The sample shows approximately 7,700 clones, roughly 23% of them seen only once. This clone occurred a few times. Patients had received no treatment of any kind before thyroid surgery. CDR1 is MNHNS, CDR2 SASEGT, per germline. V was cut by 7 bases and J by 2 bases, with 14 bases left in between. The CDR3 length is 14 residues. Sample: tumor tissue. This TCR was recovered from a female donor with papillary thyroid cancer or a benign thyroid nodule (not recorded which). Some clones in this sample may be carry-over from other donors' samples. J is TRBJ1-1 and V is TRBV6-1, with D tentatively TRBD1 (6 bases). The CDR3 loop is CASIPTGLNTEAFF. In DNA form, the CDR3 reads TGTGCCAGCATCCCCACAGGGCTAAACACTGAAGCTTTCTTT.